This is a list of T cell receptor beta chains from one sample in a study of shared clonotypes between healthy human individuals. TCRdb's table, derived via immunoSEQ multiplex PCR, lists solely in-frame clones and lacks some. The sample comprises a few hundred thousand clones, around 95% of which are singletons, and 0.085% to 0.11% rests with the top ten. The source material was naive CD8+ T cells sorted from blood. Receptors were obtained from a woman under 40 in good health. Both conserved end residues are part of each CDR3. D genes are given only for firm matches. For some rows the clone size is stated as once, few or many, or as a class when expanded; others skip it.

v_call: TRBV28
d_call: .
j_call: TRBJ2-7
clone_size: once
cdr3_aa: CASSGLDSYEQYF
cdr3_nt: TGTGCCAGTTCGGGCCTGGACTCCTACGAGCAGTACTTC

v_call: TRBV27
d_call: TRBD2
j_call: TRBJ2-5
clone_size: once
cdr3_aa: CASSLLGGDQETQYF
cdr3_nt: TGTGCCAGCAGTTTGCTGGGGGGGGATCAAGAGACCCAGTACTTC

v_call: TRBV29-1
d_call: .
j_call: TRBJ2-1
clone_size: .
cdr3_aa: CSDRTVTYNEQFF
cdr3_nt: TGCAGCGACCGGACAGTTACCTACAATGAGCAGTTCTTC

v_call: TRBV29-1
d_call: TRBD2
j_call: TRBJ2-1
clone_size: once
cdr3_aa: CSVVRASGINEQFF
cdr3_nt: TGCAGCGTTGTTCGGGCTAGCGGGATCAATGAGCAGTTCTTC

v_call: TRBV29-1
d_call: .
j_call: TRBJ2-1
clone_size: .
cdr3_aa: CSVVVIYNEQFF
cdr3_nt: TGCAGCGTTGTTGTGATATACAATGAGCAGTTCTTC

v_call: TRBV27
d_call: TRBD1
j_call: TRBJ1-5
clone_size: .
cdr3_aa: CASSSSTGGDQPQHF
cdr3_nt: TGTGCCAGCAGTTCCTCGACAGGGGGCGATCAGCCCCAGCATTTT

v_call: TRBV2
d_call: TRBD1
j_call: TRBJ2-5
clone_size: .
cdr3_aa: CASSEEEQGAWETQYF
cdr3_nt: TGTGCCAGCAGTGAAGAGGAACAGGGGGCTTGGGAGACCCAGTACTTC

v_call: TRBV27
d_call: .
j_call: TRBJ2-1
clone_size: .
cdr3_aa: CASSDNYNEQFF
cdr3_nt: TGTGCCAGCAGTGATAACTACAATGAGCAGTTCTTC

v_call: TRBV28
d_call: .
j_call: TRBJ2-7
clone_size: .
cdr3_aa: CASSFLVGGTETEQYF
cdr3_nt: TGTGCCAGCAGTTTCTTAGTGGGGGGGACAGAGACCGAGCAGTACTTC

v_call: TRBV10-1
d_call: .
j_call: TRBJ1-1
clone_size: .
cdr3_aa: CASSEFRDTEAFF
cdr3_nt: TGCGCCAGCAGTGAATTTCGAGACACTGAAGCTTTCTTT

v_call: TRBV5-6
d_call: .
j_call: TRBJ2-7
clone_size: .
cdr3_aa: CASSGSAYEQYF
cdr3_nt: TGTGCCAGCAGCGGCTCGGCCTACGAGCAGTACTTC

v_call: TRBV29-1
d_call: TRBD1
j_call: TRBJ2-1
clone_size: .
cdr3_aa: CSVRDRGNIFSYNEQFF
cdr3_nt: TGCAGCGTCCGGGACAGGGGGAATATCTTCTCCTACAATGAGCAGTTCTTC

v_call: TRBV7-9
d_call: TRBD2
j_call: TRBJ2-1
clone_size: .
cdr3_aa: CASSGGLAGGGPAVNEQFF
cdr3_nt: TGTGCCAGCAGCGGGGGACTAGCGGGAGGTGGCCCCGCTGTAAATGAGCAGTTCTTC

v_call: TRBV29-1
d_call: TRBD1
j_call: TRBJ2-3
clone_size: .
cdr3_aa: CSADRGRPDTQYF
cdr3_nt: TGCAGCGCAGACAGGGGGCGCCCGGATACGCAGTATTTT

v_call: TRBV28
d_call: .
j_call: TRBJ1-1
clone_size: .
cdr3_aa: CASSLWSAGAMNTEAFF
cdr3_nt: TGTGCCAGCAGTTTATGGAGTGCGGGGGCGATGAACACTGAAGCTTTCTTT

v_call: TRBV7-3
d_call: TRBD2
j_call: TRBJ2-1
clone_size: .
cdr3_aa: CASSLRTSGVDNEQFF
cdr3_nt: TGTGCCAGCAGCCTCCGGACTAGCGGGGTGGACAATGAGCAGTTCTTC

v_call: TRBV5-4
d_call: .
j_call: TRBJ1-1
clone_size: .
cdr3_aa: CASSGPGGMYTEAFF
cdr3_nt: TGTGCCAGCAGCGGACCGGGGGGGATGTACACTGAAGCTTTCTTT

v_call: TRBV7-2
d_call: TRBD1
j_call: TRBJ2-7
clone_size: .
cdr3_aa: CASSSPGQVTYEQYF
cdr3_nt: TGTGCCAGCAGCTCACCAGGACAGGTAACCTACGAGCAGTACTTC

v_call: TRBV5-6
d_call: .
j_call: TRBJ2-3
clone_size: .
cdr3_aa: CASSLENTDTQYF
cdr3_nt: TGTGCCAGCAGCTTGGAGAACACAGATACGCAGTATTTT

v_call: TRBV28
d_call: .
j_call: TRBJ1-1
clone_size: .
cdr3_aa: CASSLGVKGITEAFF
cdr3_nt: TGTGCCAGCAGTTTAGGGGTTAAGGGGATCACTGAAGCTTTCTTT

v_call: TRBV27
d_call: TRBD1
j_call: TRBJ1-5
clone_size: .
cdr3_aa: CASSASQGEVNQPQHF
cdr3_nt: TGTGCCAGCAGTGCCTCACAGGGGGAGGTCAATCAGCCCCAGCATTTT

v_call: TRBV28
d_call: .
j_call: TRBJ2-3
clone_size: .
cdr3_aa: CASSFSNRDDTQYF
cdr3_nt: TGTGCCAGCAGTTTCTCCAACAGGGACGATACGCAGTATTTT

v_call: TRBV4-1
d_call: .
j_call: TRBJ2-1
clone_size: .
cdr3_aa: CASSPWGQVEQFF
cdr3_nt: TGCGCCAGCAGCCCGTGGGGGCAGGTTGAGCAGTTCTTC

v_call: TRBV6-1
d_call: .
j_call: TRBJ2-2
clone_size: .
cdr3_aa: CASSERGIGELFF
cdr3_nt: TGTGCCAGCAGTGAACGCGGGATCGGGGAGCTGTTTTTT